This T cell receptor beta chain was found in a study of T cells in Graves' hyperthyroidism and ophthalmopathy. As for the study in general: Peripheral blood was acquired at first diagnosis, ahead of any therapy whatsoever. Study-level results: Most thyroid-expanded clonotypes above 0.001 were also found in blood.

There are many counts of this clonotype. As yet, its antigen is unknown. The diagnoses drew upon clinical symptoms, serum thyroxine and TRAb, thyroid ultrasound and orbital computed tomography. Ahead of any ophthalmopathy symptoms, the blood sample was obtained at the first diagnosis of hyperthyroidism. It was RNA transcripts that yielded the amplified TCR beta CDR3 regions. HTBI primers were employed in a first-round RT-PCR of the TCR CDR3. TCRdb independently ran MiXCR on the multiplex PCR reads; one entry per CDR3 protein. This sample has 300,000 to 450,000 distinct CDR3 sequences, with 15% to 18% found just once. This receptor was obtained from a woman aged 18-35 years with Graves' hyperthyroidism that later progressed to Graves' ophthalmopathy. The sample was blood.

The CDR3 spells CASSPRTEIYGYTF. The CDR3 DNA is TGTGCCAGCAGTCCCCGGACAGAGATTTATGGCTACACCTTC. The V and J genes are TRBV28 and TRBJ1-2; D is perhaps TRBD1 (6 bases). This CDR3 has 14 amino acids. Germline assignment: CDR1 MDHEN and CDR2 SYDVKM. V shed 5 bases and J shed 5 bases, with 15 bases lying between them.